The source of this TCR beta chain is a study of low-dose radiotherapy and immunotherapy resistance in tumors. Study information: Each fraction for Cohort 1 was 0.5 Gy, given every 2 weeks, and the total came to 6.5 Gy.

Noted time point: after trial treatment. Stated treatment: LDRT plus nivolumab, ipilimumab, low-dose cyclophosphamide and aspirin (RACIN trial). Gene-specific TRAV and TRBV primers were used for first-strand cDNA, covering alpha and beta chains. For amplifying TCRs, the PCR ran for 15 to 20 cycles with Phusion, which was used together with a constant-region primer and the adapter on the V primers. TCRdb recomputed calls from the reads with MiXCR, one row per CDR3 protein. The repertoire has some 100,000 distinct CDR3 sequences, more than 20% of them found once; the top ten carry about 13%. CDR1 is WNHNN and CDR2 is SYGVQD in the germline V gene (reference sequence). V dropped 4 bases and J dropped 3; count of bases not matched to a gene: 3. The CDR3 runs 15 residues. This clonotype was recorded many times.

The rearrangement links TRBV10-1 to TRBJ1-3; 10 nucleotides match TRBD1. Specimen: PBMCs, collected after low-dose radiotherapy plus immunotherapy. The source is a female donor with ovarian cancer. For the CDR3, the DNA is TGCGCCAGCAGTGTTGGGACAGGGGATGGAAACACCATATATTTT. It is translated as CASSVGTGDGNTIYF.